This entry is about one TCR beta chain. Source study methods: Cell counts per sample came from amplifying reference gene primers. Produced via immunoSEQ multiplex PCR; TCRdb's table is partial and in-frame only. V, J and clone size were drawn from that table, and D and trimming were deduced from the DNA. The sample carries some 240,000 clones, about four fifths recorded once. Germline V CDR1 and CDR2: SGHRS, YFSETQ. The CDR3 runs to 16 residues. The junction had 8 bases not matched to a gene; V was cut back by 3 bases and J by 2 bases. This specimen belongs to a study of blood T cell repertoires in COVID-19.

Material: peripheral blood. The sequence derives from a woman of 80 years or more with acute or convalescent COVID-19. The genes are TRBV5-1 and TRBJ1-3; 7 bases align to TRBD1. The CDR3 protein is CASSSNPGTAGNTIYF. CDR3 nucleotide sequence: TGCGCCAGCAGCTCGAATCCCGGGACAGCTGGAAACACCATATATTTT.